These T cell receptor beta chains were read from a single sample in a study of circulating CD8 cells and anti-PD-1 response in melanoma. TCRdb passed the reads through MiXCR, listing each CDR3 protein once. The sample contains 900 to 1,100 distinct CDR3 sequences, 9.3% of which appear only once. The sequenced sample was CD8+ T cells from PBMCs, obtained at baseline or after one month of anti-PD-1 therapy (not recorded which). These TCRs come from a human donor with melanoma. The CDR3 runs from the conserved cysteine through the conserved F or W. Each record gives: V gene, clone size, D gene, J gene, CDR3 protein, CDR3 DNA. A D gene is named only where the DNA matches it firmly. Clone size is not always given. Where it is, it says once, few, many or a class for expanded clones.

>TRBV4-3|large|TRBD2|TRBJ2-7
CASSQEGGGVYEQYF
TGCGCCAGCAGCCAAGAGGGCGGGGGGGTGTACGAGCAGTACTTC
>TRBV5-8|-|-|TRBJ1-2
CASSFMGYGYTF
TGTGCCAGCAGCTTCATGGGGTATGGCTACACCTTC
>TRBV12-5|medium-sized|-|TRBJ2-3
CASALRSGTDTQYF
TGTGCTAGTGCCCTTCGGAGCGGCACAGATACGCAGTATTTT
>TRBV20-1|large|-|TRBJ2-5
CSAQSENQETQYF
TGCAGTGCCCAAAGCGAGAACCAAGAGACCCAGTACTTC
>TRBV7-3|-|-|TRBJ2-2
CASSLVLTIDTGELFF
TGTGCCAGCAGCTTAGTTCTTACTATTGACACCGGGGAGCTGTTTTTT
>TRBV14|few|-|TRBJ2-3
CASSQSGRYRTSSTDTQYF
TGTGCCAGCAGCCAATCGGGACGGTATCGGACATCTAGCACAGATACGCAGTATTTT
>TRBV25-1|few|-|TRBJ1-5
CASSGDGTRVDNQPQHF
TGTGCCAGCAGTGGTGACGGGACGAGGGTGGACAATCAGCCCCAGCATTTT
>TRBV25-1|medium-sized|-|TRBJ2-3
CATNPFQGPTSTDTQYF
TGTGCCACCAACCCGTTCCAGGGGCCGACATCCACAGATACGCAGTATTTT
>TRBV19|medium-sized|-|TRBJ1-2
CASSPLTRPNYGYTF
TGTGCCAGTAGTCCGTTGACAAGACCGAACTATGGCTACACCTTC
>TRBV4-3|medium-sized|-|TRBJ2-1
CASSPLAGANNEQFF
TGCGCCAGCAGCCCTTTGGCGGGGGCGAACAATGAGCAGTTCTTC
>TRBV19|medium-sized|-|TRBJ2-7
CASSMWGANYEQYF
TGTGCCAGTAGTATGTGGGGGGCTAACTACGAGCAGTACTTC
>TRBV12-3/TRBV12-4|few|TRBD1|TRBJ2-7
CASRALTGDEQYF
TGTGCCAGCAGGGCGCTGACAGGGGACGAGCAGTACTTC
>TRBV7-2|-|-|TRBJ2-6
CAASAYGPAQANVLTF
TGTGCCGCCTCAGCTTATGGCCCAGCACAGGCCAACGTCCTGACTTTC
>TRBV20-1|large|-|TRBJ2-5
CSARSPVPLQETQYF
TGCAGTGCTAGATCCCCCGTTCCCCTGCAAGAGACCCAGTACTTC
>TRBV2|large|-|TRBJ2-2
CASSEEGDPTTGELFF
TGTGCCAGCAGTGAAGAGGGGGACCCCACCACCGGGGAGCTGTTTTTT
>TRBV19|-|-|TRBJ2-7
CASSMDRGAAFYEQYF
TGTGCCAGTAGTATGGATCGGGGGGCGGCCTTCTACGAGCAGTACTTC
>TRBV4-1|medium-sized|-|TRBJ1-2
CASSQERRATNYGYTF
TGCGCCAGCAGCCAAGAACGCAGGGCAACTAACTATGGCTACACCTTC
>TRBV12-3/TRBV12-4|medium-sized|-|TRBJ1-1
CASSPTTMNTEAFF
TGTGCCAGCAGTCCGACAACTATGAACACTGAAGCTTTCTTT
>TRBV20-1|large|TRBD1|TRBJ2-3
CSAADRAEADTQYF
TGCAGTGCTGCGGACAGGGCCGAAGCAGATACGCAGTATTTT
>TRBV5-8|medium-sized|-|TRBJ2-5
CASSLDPTETQYF
TGTGCCAGCAGCTTGGACCCAACGGAGACCCAGTACTTC
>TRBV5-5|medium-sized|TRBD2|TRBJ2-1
CASSLDPSGGYNEQFF
TGTGCCAGCAGCTTGGATCCTAGCGGGGGTTACAATGAGCAGTTCTTC
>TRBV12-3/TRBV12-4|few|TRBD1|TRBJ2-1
CASKGTGGDEQFF
TGTGCCAGCAAGGGGACAGGGGGGGATGAGCAGTTCTTC
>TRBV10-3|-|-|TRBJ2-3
CAIRPTATSTDTQYF
TGTGCCATCAGGCCGACAGCTACTAGCACAGATACGCAGTATTTT
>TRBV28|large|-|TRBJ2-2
CASSPDTGELFF
TGTGCCAGCAGTCCGGACACCGGGGAGCTGTTTTTT
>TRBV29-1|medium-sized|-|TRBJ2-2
CTFMEENTGELFF
TGCACCTTTATGGAGGAGAACACCGGGGAGCTGTTTTTT
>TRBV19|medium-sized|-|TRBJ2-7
CASSSDSSHEQYF
TGTGCCAGTAGTTCGGACAGTTCTCACGAGCAGTACTTC
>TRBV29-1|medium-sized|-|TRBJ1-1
CSVEDRQYTEAFF
TGCAGCGTTGAAGATCGGCAGTACACTGAAGCTTTCTTT
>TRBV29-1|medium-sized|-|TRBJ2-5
CSVEGADSQETQYF
TGCAGCGTTGAAGGGGCTGACTCCCAAGAGACCCAGTACTTC